The source of this T cell receptor beta chain is a study of cytomegalovirus exposure and HLA in healthy donors. Study observations and caveats: 150 or so TCR beta chains were listed as cytomegalovirus-associated. Across donors, most TCRs were seen rarely, yet some public ones were widespread. The tendency of first-cohort TCR clusters to co-occur in the 90 to 150 validation repertoires was the finding of a later analysis.

In this sample, this clone turned up once. Its antigen is not known. It was the approximately 120-subject validation cohort, separate from the roughly 700-subject first cohort, to which the donors belonged. Clones were read by immunoSEQ multiplex PCR, and TCRdb kept only the in-frame ones, dropping some. The sample carries roughly 90,000 clones, 90% to 95% recorded once. Germline CDR1 reads SGHNT; CDR2 reads YYREEE (reference sequence). This CDR3 region has 17 residues. The J segment lost 8 bases and the V segment lost 1 base, leaving 9 bases of the junction unmatched. This chain joins TRBV5-4 and TRBJ2-1; TRBD2 agrees at 13 bases. The sequenced sample was PBMCs. This receptor was taken from a woman in her 30s in good health and CMV-seropositive. The CDR3 sequence: CASSLLLAGGPLDEQFF. For the CDR3, the DNA is TGTGCCAGCAGCTTGTTACTAGCGGGAGGGCCGCTGGATGAGCAGTTCTTC.